Detailed here is one T cell receptor beta chain. The target of this receptor is not known. The record has no base qualities; no much larger clone is one base away. This sample is part of a study of somatic mutations in cytotoxic T cells in rheumatoid arthritis (dated by TCRdb to about 2017). Background for the entire study: Patient peripheral blood (30 ml EDTA) was drawn right after diagnosis and before any treatment started. A FACSAria II or Sony SH800 was used to flow-sort some V beta antibody-stained T-cell populations at nearly 100% purity, and TCRB sequencing was also done on sorted V beta1+ cells. To characterize clonality, the study used TCRB deep sequencing while asking whether somatic mutations are carried by expanded CD8+ T-cell clones in newly diagnosed, untreated rheumatoid arthritis. TCRB deep sequencing was performed for some 60 rheumatoid arthritis patients and about 20 healthy controls. The median ages of the patient and control groups were essentially identical. What the research found in general, with its limitations: Rheumatoid arthritis patients and age-matched healthy controls did not significantly differ in CD8+ T-cell clonality. Healthy controls showed no age-related increase in CD8+ clonality, whereas patients did (Spearman r ~ 0.5). It was unknown which antigens the expanded CD8+ clones targeted, and their absence from virus-specific databases did not exclude viral specificity. The slight underrepresentation of TRBV07 in patients was not corrected for multiple comparisons. Several identical CD8+ TCRB sequences were found in both blood and synovial fluid, and in about an eighth of the roughly 60 patients the largest CD8+ clone exceeded 20% of CD8+ cells.

TCRB CDR3 sequencing used the immunoSEQ assay on genomic DNA. For the original study's pipeline: Patient CD8+ clones larger than 1% were compared against published virus-specific TCRB sequences, and only a few matched. The analyses included only productive TCRB rearrangements. Clonality was calculated as a Shannon entropy-based productive clonality index, and a clone was defined by a unique TCRB CDR3 sequence. The template counts of each clone relative to the total templates per sample were used to calculate repertoire overlap between two samples. V-gene usage measured by flow cytometry correlated with TCRB sequencing V-gene usage, with a Spearman r of around 0.62. TCRdb took this table from immuneACCESS and kept in-frame rearrangements with V and J called. Such tables lack part of the clones; where checked against another copy, unresolved V genes explain under half of the gap, and the rest is unexplained. V and J calls and clone size are copied from that table; D and trimming were computed from the DNA. This sample has approximately 18,000 clones in its table, and approximately 80% of those were observed once. The top ten clonotypes cover 10% of the sample.

Positive magnetic bead selection on an AutoMACS was used to isolate CD4+ and CD8+ cells, with flow cytometry used to check purity. After a first flow cytometry screen using a TCR V beta antibody panel, clonal expansions were characterized through TCRB deep sequencing of sorted CD8+ fractions. Peripheral blood mononuclear cells were isolated by Ficoll-Paque PLUS density gradient separation. DNA from CD4-enriched, CD8-enriched or PBMC samples was extracted using Nucleospin Tissue or Tissue XS kits and then quantified on a Qubit 2.0 fluorometer. The CDR3, from cysteine to phenylalanine, totals 16 residues. The kept DNA is CDR3 alone, 48 bases in frame from the first base. Trimming accounts for 5 bases at V and 4 bases at J, while the number of junction bases matched to no gene is 7. The germline V gene (reference sequence) supplies CDR1 LNHDA and CDR2 SQIVND.

This chain is built from TRBV19 and TRBJ2-3; 12 nucleotides in the junction match TRBD2. The sample taken for sequencing was CD8+ T cells sorted from blood. This receptor was obtained from an adult with rheumatoid arthritis. The CDR3 reads CASSVTGTSGPDTQYF. The nucleotide sequence is given as TGTGCCAGTAGTGTTACCGGGACTAGCGGGCCAGATACGCAGTATTTT.